This T cell receptor beta chain is from a study of radiotherapy plus CTLA-4 blockade in lung cancer. The study, taken as a whole, reports: Blood-borne expansion of tumor-derived TCR clones followed radiotherapy plus ipilimumab.

This table comes from immunoSEQ multiplex PCR, and its TCRdb copy is limited to in-frame clones, with some not included. Here the sample spans approximately 72,000 clones, more than 75% being singletons. The CDR3 has 17 residues. CDR1 is SGHAT, CDR2 FQNNGV, per germline. V dropped 3 bases and J dropped 0 bases, with 12 bases sitting between them. For this clone: The antigen remains undetermined.

The sequences come from peripheral blood, collected from a patient treated with radiotherapy plus ipilimumab. This TCR was recovered from a human donor with non-small cell lung cancer who had a complete response to radiotherapy plus ipilimumab. This chain links TRBV11-2 with TRBJ2-6; D possibly corresponds to TRBD1 (7 bases). CDR3 residues: CASSFRGAGSGANVLTF. The CDR3 DNA is TGTGCCAGCAGCTTCAGGGGGGCCGGCTCTGGGGCCAACGTCCTGACTTTC.